The clone carrying this T cell receptor beta chain is deemed medium-sized by its frequency. Its antigen remains unknown. The record originates from a study of T cell clusters in autoimmune cytopenias. For the study at large: TRB sequencing had a median about 52,000 reads and approximately 2,400 distinct clonotypes per sample. Study-wide points: Functional roles of the in silico T cell clusters still await experimental validation. Primary autoimmune cytopenia patients seemingly lacked the physiological T cell clusters found in healthy donors. TRB repertoire shifts in secondary cytopenia and chronic lymphocytic leukemia mostly reflected lymphoma, not autoimmunity.

TRB amplification used roughly 250 ng of peripheral blood genomic DNA. One tube held mixed TRB-A and TRB-B primer pools for touch-down PCR. Following a re-call of the multiplex PCR reads, TCRdb has one entry per CDR3 protein and lacks DNA. Its table lists some 6,600 distinct CDR3 sequences. Germline CDR1 and CDR2: LNHNV and YYDKDF (reference sequence). The CDR3 length is 17 residues. This rearrangement joins TRBV15 to TRBJ2-3; TCRdb's D call of TRBD2 is untestable without DNA. Input material: peripheral blood. This TCR came from a human donor with an autoimmune cytopenia or autoimmune hepatitis (not recorded which). The CDR3 is CATSRDSGRAVADTQYF.